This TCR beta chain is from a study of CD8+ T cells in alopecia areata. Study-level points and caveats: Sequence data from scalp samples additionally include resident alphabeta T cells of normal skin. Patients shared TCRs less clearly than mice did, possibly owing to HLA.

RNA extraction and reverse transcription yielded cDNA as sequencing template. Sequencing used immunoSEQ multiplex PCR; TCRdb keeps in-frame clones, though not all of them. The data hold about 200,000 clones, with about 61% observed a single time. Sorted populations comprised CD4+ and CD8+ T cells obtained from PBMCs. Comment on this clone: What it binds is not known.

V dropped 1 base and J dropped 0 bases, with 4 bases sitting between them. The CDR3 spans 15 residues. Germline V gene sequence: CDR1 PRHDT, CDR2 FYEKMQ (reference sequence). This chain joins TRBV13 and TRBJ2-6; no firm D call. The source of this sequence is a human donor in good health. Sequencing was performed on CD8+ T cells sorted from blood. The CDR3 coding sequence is TGTGCCAGCAGCTTAGTCCGCTCTGGGGCCAACGTCCTGACTTTC. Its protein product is CASSLVRSGANVLTF.